The rows below give T cell receptor beta chains drawn from one sample of a study of blood T cell repertoires in COVID-19. Here immunoSEQ multiplex PCR was the method, and the copy in TCRdb shows in-frame clones only, minus some. The sample lists approximately 180,000 clones, about 87% occurring once. The sequenced material came from peripheral blood. Receptors originate from a woman in her 70s with COVID-19, enrolled during active disease. Each CDR3 is given with its conserved first and last residue. A D gene is named only where the DNA matches it firmly. Rows give clone size only sometimes, using once, few, many, or a class for an expanded clone.

j_call: TRBJ2-1
v_call: TRBV29-1
d_call: -
clone_size: -
cdr3_length: 16
cdr3_nt: TGCAGCGTTACCCCCCCTCACACGGGTACAGCGGTTAGGCGGTTCTTC
cdr3_aa: CSVTPPHTGTAVRRFF

j_call: TRBJ2-3
v_call: TRBV14
d_call: TRBD2
clone_size: once
cdr3_length: 17
cdr3_nt: TGTGCCAGCAGCCAAGACCCTCGGACTAGCGGGAGGGGTACGCAGTATTTT
cdr3_aa: CASSQDPRTSGRGTQYF

j_call: TRBJ2-3
v_call: TRBV12-3/TRBV12-4
d_call: -
clone_size: -
cdr3_length: 12
cdr3_nt: TGTGCCAGCAGGCGATCTTTGGATACGCAGTATTTT
cdr3_aa: CASRRSLDTQYF

j_call: TRBJ2-7
v_call: TRBV6-2/TRBV6-3
d_call: TRBD1
clone_size: -
cdr3_length: 17
cdr3_nt: TGTGCCAGCAGTTACGGCTTAGTGGGACAGGGGTTGTACGAGCAGTACTTC
cdr3_aa: CASSYGLVGQGLYEQYF

j_call: TRBJ1-6
v_call: TRBV5-6
d_call: -
clone_size: -
cdr3_length: 14
cdr3_nt: TGTGCCAGCAGCTTGGCCGGAGTCAATTCACCCCTCCACTTT
cdr3_aa: CASSLAGVNSPLHF

j_call: TRBJ2-1
v_call: TRBV28
d_call: -
clone_size: -
cdr3_length: 11
cdr3_nt: TGTGCCAGCAGTTTGAGTTATGAGCAGTTCTTC
cdr3_aa: CASSLSYEQFF

j_call: TRBJ2-1
v_call: TRBV6-6
d_call: -
clone_size: once
cdr3_length: 14
cdr3_nt: TGTGCCAGCAGTTTGGGGCAGTCCTACAATGAGCAGTTCTTC
cdr3_aa: CASSLGQSYNEQFF

j_call: TRBJ1-2
v_call: TRBV19
d_call: TRBD1
clone_size: -
cdr3_length: 15
cdr3_nt: TGTGCCAGTAGTACAAGACAGGGAAATAATTATGGCTACACCTTC
cdr3_aa: CASSTRQGNNYGYTF

j_call: TRBJ2-2
v_call: TRBV7-3
d_call: TRBD2
clone_size: -
cdr3_length: 15
cdr3_nt: TGTGCCAGCAGCTTGGGACTACCGAACACCGGGGAGCTGTTTTTT
cdr3_aa: CASSLGLPNTGELFF

j_call: TRBJ2-1
v_call: TRBV10-3
d_call: -
clone_size: once
cdr3_length: 14
cdr3_nt: TGTGCCATCGGCCTGGACAGAATAGTCGATGAGCAGTTCTTC
cdr3_aa: CAIGLDRIVDEQFF

j_call: TRBJ2-7
v_call: TRBV10-3
d_call: TRBD2
clone_size: -
cdr3_length: 15
cdr3_nt: TGTGCCATCGGGCCAAACCTAGCGGGAGGATGGGAGCAGTACTTC
cdr3_aa: CAIGPNLAGGWEQYF

j_call: TRBJ1-2
v_call: TRBV18
d_call: TRBD1
clone_size: -
cdr3_length: 13
cdr3_nt: TGTGCCAGCTCAGTTCAGGGGGACTATGGCTACACCTTC
cdr3_aa: CASSVQGDYGYTF

j_call: TRBJ1-1
v_call: TRBV18
d_call: -
clone_size: -
cdr3_length: 13
cdr3_nt: TGTGCCAGCTCACTGGGGGAGGGGACTGAAGCTTTCTTT
cdr3_aa: CASSLGEGTEAFF

j_call: TRBJ2-1
v_call: TRBV9
d_call: TRBD2
clone_size: once
cdr3_length: 16
cdr3_nt: TGTGCCAGCAGCGTAGTGGGAACTAGCGGGATGGGCGAGCAGTTCTTC
cdr3_aa: CASSVVGTSGMGEQFF

j_call: TRBJ1-5
v_call: TRBV4-1
d_call: -
clone_size: -
cdr3_length: 14
cdr3_nt: TGCGCCAGCAGCCAAGTTGGGGCCGATCAGCCCCAGCATTTT
cdr3_aa: CASSQVGADQPQHF

j_call: TRBJ1-2
v_call: TRBV4-2
d_call: TRBD1
clone_size: few
cdr3_length: 14
cdr3_nt: TGTGCCAGCAGCCAAGAGGGACAGGGCTATGGTGACACCTTC
cdr3_aa: CASSQEGQGYGDTF

j_call: TRBJ2-1
v_call: TRBV7-2
d_call: -
clone_size: -
cdr3_length: 14
cdr3_nt: TGTGCCAGCAGCCTTCAGCGGGTCTACAATGAGCAGTTCTTC
cdr3_aa: CASSLQRVYNEQFF

j_call: TRBJ2-3
v_call: TRBV10-3
d_call: TRBD2
clone_size: -
cdr3_length: 15
cdr3_nt: TGTGCCATCAGTGAAGGGCGGGAGGCGACAGATACGCAGTATTTT
cdr3_aa: CAISEGREATDTQYF

j_call: TRBJ1-4
v_call: TRBV6-7
d_call: -
clone_size: once
cdr3_length: 18
cdr3_nt: TGTGCCAGCACCCCGGGGGGTGCAAGGGGTGGGTGTAATGAAAAACTGTTTTTT
cdr3_aa: CASTPGGARGGCNEKLFF

j_call: TRBJ2-7
v_call: TRBV5-1
d_call: TRBD2
clone_size: -
cdr3_length: 15
cdr3_nt: TGCGCCAGCAGCCTCACTAGCGGGAGGGCGGGCGAGCAGTACTTC
cdr3_aa: CASSLTSGRAGEQYF

j_call: TRBJ1-4
v_call: TRBV5-5
d_call: TRBD1
clone_size: -
cdr3_length: 14
cdr3_nt: TGTGCCAGCAGAATAGGACAGGGCGACGAAAAACTGTTTTTT
cdr3_aa: CASRIGQGDEKLFF

j_call: TRBJ2-2
v_call: TRBV5-1
d_call: -
clone_size: -
cdr3_length: 15
cdr3_nt: TGCGCCAGCAGCGAAGATGGCCCGAACACCGGGGAGCTGTTTTTT
cdr3_aa: CASSEDGPNTGELFF

j_call: TRBJ2-5
v_call: TRBV5-8
d_call: TRBD1
clone_size: -
cdr3_length: 15
cdr3_nt: TGTGCCAGCAGCTGGGGGACAGGGGCCCAAGAGACCCAGTACTTC
cdr3_aa: CASSWGTGAQETQYF

j_call: TRBJ2-1
v_call: TRBV7-6
d_call: -
clone_size: -
cdr3_length: 17
cdr3_nt: TGTGCCAGCAGTGATACCGGGAAAGGGGGCTCCTACAATGAGCAGTTCTTC
cdr3_aa: CASSDTGKGGSYNEQFF

j_call: TRBJ2-7
v_call: TRBV12-3/TRBV12-4
d_call: -
clone_size: -
cdr3_length: 12
cdr3_nt: TGTGCCAGCAGCCTCATCGGGAACGAGCAGTACTTC
cdr3_aa: CASSLIGNEQYF

j_call: TRBJ1-6
v_call: TRBV19
d_call: TRBD1
clone_size: -
cdr3_length: 13
cdr3_nt: TGTGCCACAAGGGGGCTTGATAATTCACCCCTCCACTTT
cdr3_aa: CATRGLDNSPLHF

j_call: TRBJ2-1
v_call: TRBV19
d_call: TRBD2
clone_size: -
cdr3_length: 12
cdr3_nt: TGTGCCACCAGCGGGAATTACAATGAGCAGTTCTTC
cdr3_aa: CATSGNYNEQFF

j_call: TRBJ1-2
v_call: TRBV28
d_call: TRBD1
clone_size: -
cdr3_length: 15
cdr3_nt: TGTGCCAGCAGTTCGTACACAGGGGGCGCGAATGGCTACACCTTC
cdr3_aa: CASSSYTGGANGYTF

j_call: TRBJ2-3
v_call: TRBV6-5
d_call: TRBD1
clone_size: once
cdr3_length: 16
cdr3_nt: TGTGCCAGCAGTTACGGGACAGGGAAGGGCACAGATACGCAGTATTTT
cdr3_aa: CASSYGTGKGTDTQYF

j_call: TRBJ2-6
v_call: TRBV19
d_call: -
clone_size: -
cdr3_length: 14
cdr3_nt: TGTGCCAGTACCTACAGCTCTGGGGCCAACGTCCTGACTTTC
cdr3_aa: CASTYSSGANVLTF

j_call: TRBJ2-1
v_call: TRBV2
d_call: -
clone_size: -
cdr3_length: 13
cdr3_nt: TGTGCCAGCGGGCAAAACAGGGTTAATGAGCAGTTCTTC
cdr3_aa: CASGQNRVNEQFF

j_call: TRBJ1-4
v_call: TRBV19
d_call: TRBD1
clone_size: -
cdr3_length: 16
cdr3_nt: TGTGCCAGTAGTACAGGGACAGGGGGCACTAATGAAAAACTGTTTTTT
cdr3_aa: CASSTGTGGTNEKLFF

j_call: TRBJ2-7
v_call: TRBV27
d_call: -
clone_size: -
cdr3_length: 13
cdr3_nt: TGTGCCAGCAGCCAAAAGGCGGCCTACGAGCAGTACTTC
cdr3_aa: CASSQKAAYEQYF